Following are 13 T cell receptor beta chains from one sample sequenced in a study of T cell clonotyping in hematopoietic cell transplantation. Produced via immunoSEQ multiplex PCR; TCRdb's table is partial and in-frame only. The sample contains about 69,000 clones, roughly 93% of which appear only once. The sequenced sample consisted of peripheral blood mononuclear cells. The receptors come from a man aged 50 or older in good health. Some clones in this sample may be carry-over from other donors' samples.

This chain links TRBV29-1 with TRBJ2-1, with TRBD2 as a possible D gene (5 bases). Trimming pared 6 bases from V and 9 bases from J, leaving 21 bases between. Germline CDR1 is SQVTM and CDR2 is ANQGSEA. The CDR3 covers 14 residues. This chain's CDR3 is CSVSVVGRTSEQFF. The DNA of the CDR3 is TGCAGCGTCTCGGTTGTGGGGAGAACAAGTGAGCAGTTCTTC.

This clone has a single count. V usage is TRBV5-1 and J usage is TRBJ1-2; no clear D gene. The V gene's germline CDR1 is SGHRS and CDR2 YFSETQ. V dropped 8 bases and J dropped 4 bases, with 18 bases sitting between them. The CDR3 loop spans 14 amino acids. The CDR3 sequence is CASSPGSTAYGYTF. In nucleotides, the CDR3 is TGCGCCAGTTCACCAGGCTCTACAGCCTATGGCTACACCTTC. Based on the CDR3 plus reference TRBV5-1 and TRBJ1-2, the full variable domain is KAGVTQTPRYLIKTRGQQVTLSCSPISGHRSVSWYQQTPGQGLQFLFEYFSETQRNKGNFPGRFSGRQFSNSRSEMNVSTLELGDSALYLCASSPGSTAYGYTFGSGTRLTVV.

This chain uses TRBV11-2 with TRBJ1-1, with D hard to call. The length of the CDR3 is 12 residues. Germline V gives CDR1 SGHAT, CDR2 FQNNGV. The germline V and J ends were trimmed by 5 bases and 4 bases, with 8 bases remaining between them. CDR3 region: CASSQIGTEAFF. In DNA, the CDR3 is TGTGCCAGCAGCCAGATCGGCACTGAAGCTTTCTTT. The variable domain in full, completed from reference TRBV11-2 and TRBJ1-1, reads EAGVAQSPRYKIIEKRQSVAFWCNPISGHATLYWYQQILGQGPKLLIQFQNNGVVDDSQLPKDRFSAERLKGVDSTLKIQPAKLEDSAVYLCASSQIGTEAFFGQGTRLTVV.

This CDR3 is CASQGNSYEQYF. The CDR3 DNA is TGTGCCAGCCAGGGGAACTCCTACGAGCAGTACTTC. This chain links TRBV6-6 with TRBJ2-7, with D perhaps TRBD1 (6 bases). The CDR3 is made up of 12 amino acids. The V end lost 8 bases, the J end lost 0 bases, and 8 bases lay between the germline ends. Looked up from germline, CDR1 is MNHNY and CDR2 is SVGAGI (reference sequence).

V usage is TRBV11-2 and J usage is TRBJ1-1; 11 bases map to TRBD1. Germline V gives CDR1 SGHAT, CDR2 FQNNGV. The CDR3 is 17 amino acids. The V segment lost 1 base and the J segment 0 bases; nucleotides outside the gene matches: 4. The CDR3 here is CASSLAGTGGMNTEAFF. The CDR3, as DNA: TGTGCCAGCAGCTTAGCCGGGACAGGGGGTATGAACACTGAAGCTTTCTTT.

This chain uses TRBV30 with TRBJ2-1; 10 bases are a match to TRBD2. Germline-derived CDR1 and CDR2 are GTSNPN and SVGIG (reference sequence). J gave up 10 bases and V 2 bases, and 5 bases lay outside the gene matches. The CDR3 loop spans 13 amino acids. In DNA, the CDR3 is TGTGCCTGGAGTCCTAGCGGGAGCGGGGAGCAGTTCTTC. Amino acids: CAWSPSGSGEQFF.

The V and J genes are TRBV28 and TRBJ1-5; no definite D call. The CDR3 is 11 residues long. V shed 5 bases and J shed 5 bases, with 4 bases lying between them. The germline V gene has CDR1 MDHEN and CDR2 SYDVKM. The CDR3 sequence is CASSVDQPQHF. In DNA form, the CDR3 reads TGTGCCAGCAGTGTCGATCAGCCCCAGCATTTT.

Here the CDR3 DNA reads TGTGCCTGGAGCGAGGGCCTGAACTATGGCTACACCTTC. It is translated as CAWSEGLNYGYTF. The V call is TRBV30, the J call TRBJ1-2, with D hard to call. The CDR3 is 13 residues long. Germline CDR1 and CDR2: GTSNPN and SVGIG (reference sequence). Between the trimmed V and J ends, which lost 3 bases and 2 bases, there was a span of 10 bases.

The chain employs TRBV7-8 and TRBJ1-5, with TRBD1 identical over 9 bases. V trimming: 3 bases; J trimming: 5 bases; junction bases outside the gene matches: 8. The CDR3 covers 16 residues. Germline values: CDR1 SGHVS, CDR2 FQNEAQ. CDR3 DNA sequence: TGTGCCAGCAGCTTCTTAGGACAGGGGTGGCATCAGCCCCAGCATTTT. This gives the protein CASSFLGQGWHQPQHF. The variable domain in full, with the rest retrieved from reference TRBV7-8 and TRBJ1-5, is GAGVSQSPRYKVAKRGQDVALRCDPISGHVSLFWYQQALGQGPEFLTYFQNEAQLDKSGLPSDRFFAERPEGSVSTLKIQRTQQEDSAVYLCASSFLGQGWHQPQHFGDGTRLSIL.

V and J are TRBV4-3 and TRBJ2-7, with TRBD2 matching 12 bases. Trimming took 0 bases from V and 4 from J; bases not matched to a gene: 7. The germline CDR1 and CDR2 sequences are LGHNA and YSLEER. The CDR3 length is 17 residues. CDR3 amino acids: CASSQETGTSGRYEQYF. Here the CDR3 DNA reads TGCGCCAGCAGCCAAGAGACCGGGACTAGCGGGCGGTACGAGCAGTACTTC.

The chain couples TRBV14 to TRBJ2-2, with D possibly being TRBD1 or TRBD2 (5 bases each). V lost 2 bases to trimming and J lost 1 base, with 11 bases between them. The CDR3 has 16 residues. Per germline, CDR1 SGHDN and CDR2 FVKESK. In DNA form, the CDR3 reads TGTGCCAGCAGCCAAATGGGACCTCGGAACACCGGGGAGCTGTTTTTT. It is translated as CASSQMGPRNTGELFF.

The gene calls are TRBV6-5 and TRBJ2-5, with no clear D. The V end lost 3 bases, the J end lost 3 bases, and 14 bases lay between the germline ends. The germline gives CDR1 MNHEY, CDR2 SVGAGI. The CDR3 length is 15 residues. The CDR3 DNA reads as TGTGCCAGCAGTTATCAGGCAGCGCCGAAAGAGACCCAGTACTTC. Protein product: CASSYQAAPKETQYF.

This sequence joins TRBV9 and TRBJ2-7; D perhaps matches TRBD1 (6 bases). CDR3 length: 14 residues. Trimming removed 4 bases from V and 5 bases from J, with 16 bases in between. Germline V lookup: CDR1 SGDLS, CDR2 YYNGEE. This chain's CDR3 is CASSSDTQGDEQYF. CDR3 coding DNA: TGTGCCAGCAGCTCCGACACACAGGGCGACGAGCAGTACTTC. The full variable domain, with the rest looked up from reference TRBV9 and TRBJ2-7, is DSGVTQTPKHLITATGQRVTLRCSPRSGDLSVYWYQQSLDQGLQFLIQYYNGEERAKGNILERFSAQQFPDLHSELNLSSLELGDSALYFCASSSDTQGDEQYFGPGTRLTVT.